Here is one TCR beta chain with its context. Its matching antigen is unknown. Molecular-barcoded quantitative 5'-RACE produced these TCR beta libraries. Each CDR3 protein is one row after TCRdb ran MiXCR on the 5' RACE reads. The table records about 800,000 distinct CDR3 sequences, about an eighth of them present only once. CDR1 and CDR2 from the germline V gene are MNHEY and SMNVEV (reference sequence). The CDR3 covers 16 residues. The V and J ends lost 5 bases and 4 bases respectively, with 20 bases between them. The record originates from a study of CD8 T cells in ankylosing spondylitis. Study-wide results and caveats: Characteristic, it appeared, of ankylosing spondylitis blood was a TCR beta motif of eight highly homologous variants. Within matched ankylosing spondylitis synovial fluid, disease-linked clones were reportedly significantly enriched. Both synovial fluid and blood in reactive arthritis had previously been reported to carry some motif variants.

This sequence joins TRBV27 and TRBJ2-5; D remains unclear. The TCR was taken from a male donor with ankylosing spondylitis. The sample consisted of blood, either unsorted or a sorted T cell fraction (not recorded which). The CDR3 DNA reads as TGTGCCAGCAGTCACCGCATGGCCGAGAGTGGAGAGACCCAGTACTTC. Translating it yields CASSHRMAESGETQYF.